This is a list of T cell receptor beta chains from one sample in a study of blood T cell repertoires in COVID-19. Data came from immunoSEQ multiplex PCR; TCRdb stores just in-frame clones and leaves some out. This table holds just under 250,000 clones, around nine tenths found once. Sequencing used PBMCs or T cells enriched from blood (not recorded which). These receptors all come from a woman in her 30s who had recovered from COVID-19. The CDR3 runs from the conserved cysteine through the conserved F or W. D genes are given only for firm matches. Only part of the rows carry a size: once, few, many, or a class if the clone is expanded.

d_gene: -
j_gene: TRBJ1-1
v_gene: TRBV4-2
abundance: -
CDR3aa: CASSQERLNTEAFF
CDR3nt: TGTGCCAGCAGCCAAGAGAGGTTGAACACTGAAGCTTTCTTT

d_gene: -
j_gene: TRBJ1-1
v_gene: TRBV6-5
abundance: -
CDR3aa: CASSYLQVRTEAFF
CDR3nt: TGTGCCAGCAGTTACCTACAGGTTCGCACTGAAGCTTTCTTT

d_gene: TRBD1
j_gene: TRBJ1-2
v_gene: TRBV6-2/TRBV6-3
abundance: -
CDR3aa: CASSYSRTGGLYGYTF
CDR3nt: TGTGCCAGCAGTTACTCGAGGACAGGGGGCCTCTATGGCTACACCTTC

d_gene: -
j_gene: TRBJ2-3
v_gene: TRBV10-1
abundance: -
CDR3aa: CASSVPGSLIADTQYF
CDR3nt: TGCGCCAGCAGTGTTCCGGGGAGCCTAATAGCAGATACGCAGTATTTT

d_gene: TRBD2
j_gene: TRBJ2-7
v_gene: TRBV5-1
abundance: -
CDR3aa: CASSLASGYEQYF
CDR3nt: TGCGCCAGCAGCTTGGCTAGCGGTTACGAGCAGTACTTC

d_gene: TRBD1
j_gene: TRBJ2-7
v_gene: TRBV5-1
abundance: few
CDR3aa: CASSYGTADDYEQYF
CDR3nt: TGCGCCAGCAGCTATGGGACAGCAGATGACTACGAGCAGTACTTC

d_gene: -
j_gene: TRBJ2-1
v_gene: TRBV21-1
abundance: -
CDR3aa: CASSSLAAASYNEQFF
CDR3nt: TGTGCCAGCAGCTCCCTTGCGGCGGCGTCCTACAATGAGCAGTTCTTC

d_gene: TRBD1
j_gene: TRBJ2-7
v_gene: TRBV28
abundance: -
CDR3aa: CASSLETGAYEQYF
CDR3nt: TGTGCCAGCAGTTTAGAAACAGGGGCCTACGAGCAGTACTTC

d_gene: TRBD1
j_gene: TRBJ1-5
v_gene: TRBV6-6
abundance: -
CDR3aa: CASSRTGGQPQHF
CDR3nt: TGTGCCAGCAGTAGGACAGGGGGACAGCCCCAGCATTTT

d_gene: TRBD1
j_gene: TRBJ1-2
v_gene: TRBV7-9
abundance: once
CDR3aa: CASSLGDRGRVYGYTF
CDR3nt: TGTGCCAGCAGCTTAGGGGACAGGGGGCGCGTCTATGGCTACACCTTC

d_gene: TRBD1
j_gene: TRBJ2-1
v_gene: TRBV6-5
abundance: -
CDR3aa: CASARDREDNEQFF
CDR3nt: TGTGCCAGCGCGAGGGACAGGGAGGACAATGAGCAGTTCTTC

d_gene: TRBD1
j_gene: TRBJ2-1
v_gene: TRBV19
abundance: -
CDR3aa: CASSGQVSYNEQFF
CDR3nt: TGTGCCAGTAGTGGACAGGTTTCCTACAATGAGCAGTTCTTC

d_gene: -
j_gene: TRBJ1-3
v_gene: TRBV18
abundance: -
CDR3aa: CASSPPGQSLLISGNTIYF
CDR3nt: TGTGCCAGCTCACCACCCGGACAGAGCCTCCTTATCTCTGGAAACACCATATATTTT

d_gene: TRBD2
j_gene: TRBJ2-1
v_gene: TRBV10-1
abundance: -
CDR3aa: CATLAGVAIRSYNEQFF
CDR3nt: TGCGCCACCCTAGCGGGCGTGGCCATAAGATCCTACAATGAGCAGTTCTTC

d_gene: -
j_gene: TRBJ1-1
v_gene: TRBV28
abundance: once
CDR3aa: CASGRGNTEAFF
CDR3nt: TGTGCCAGCGGGCGGGGCAACACTGAAGCTTTCTTT

d_gene: TRBD1
j_gene: TRBJ1-5
v_gene: TRBV15
abundance: -
CDR3aa: CATSPRTGGNQPQHF
CDR3nt: TGTGCCACCAGCCCGAGGACAGGGGGAAATCAGCCCCAGCATTTT

d_gene: TRBD1
j_gene: TRBJ1-5
v_gene: TRBV10-3
abundance: -
CDR3aa: CAISAGGRNQPQHF
CDR3nt: TGTGCCATCAGTGCAGGGGGACGCAATCAGCCCCAGCATTTT

d_gene: TRBD1
j_gene: TRBJ1-6
v_gene: TRBV7-2
abundance: -
CDR3aa: CASSGQGGNSPLHF
CDR3nt: TGTGCCAGCAGCGGACAGGGTGGTAATTCACCCCTCCACTTT

d_gene: -
j_gene: TRBJ1-5
v_gene: TRBV6-2/TRBV6-3
abundance: -
CDR3aa: CASSYGLSIQPQHF
CDR3nt: TGTGCCAGCAGTTACGGGCTCTCGATACAGCCCCAGCATTTT

d_gene: -
j_gene: TRBJ1-1
v_gene: TRBV7-2
abundance: -
CDR3aa: CASSLETPNTEAFF
CDR3nt: TGTGCCAGCAGTCTAGAAACCCCTAACACTGAAGCTTTCTTT

d_gene: -
j_gene: TRBJ1-1
v_gene: TRBV7-9
abundance: -
CDR3aa: CASSRLDTEAFF
CDR3nt: TGTGCCAGCAGCCGACTGGACACTGAAGCTTTCTTT

d_gene: -
j_gene: TRBJ1-2
v_gene: TRBV6-1
abundance: once
CDR3aa: CASSDGQIYYGYTF
CDR3nt: TGTGCCAGCAGTGATGGACAGATTTACTATGGCTACACCTTC

d_gene: TRBD1
j_gene: TRBJ1-1
v_gene: TRBV7-3
abundance: -
CDR3aa: CASSLGTGGNTEAFF
CDR3nt: TGTGCCAGCAGCTTAGGGACAGGTGGGAACACTGAAGCTTTCTTT

d_gene: TRBD1
j_gene: TRBJ1-1
v_gene: TRBV14
abundance: -
CDR3aa: CASSQRHTGGTEAFF
CDR3nt: TGTGCCAGCAGCCAACGCCATACAGGGGGTACTGAAGCTTTCTTT

d_gene: TRBD1
j_gene: TRBJ1-1
v_gene: TRBV6-5
abundance: -
CDR3aa: CASKAKGQVNTEAFF
CDR3nt: TGTGCCAGCAAGGCGAAGGGACAGGTTAACACTGAAGCTTTCTTT

d_gene: -
j_gene: TRBJ1-2
v_gene: TRBV28
abundance: -
CDR3aa: CASRTVSRSRGYTF
CDR3nt: TGTGCCAGCAGGACTGTCTCACGGTCGAGGGGCTACACCTTC

d_gene: -
j_gene: TRBJ1-6
v_gene: TRBV5-8
abundance: few
CDR3aa: CASSLPGVYNSPLHF
CDR3nt: TGTGCCAGCAGCTTACCGGGGGTCTATAATTCACCCCTCCACTTT

d_gene: TRBD2
j_gene: TRBJ2-5
v_gene: TRBV11-3
abundance: -
CDR3aa: CASSDGLAGETQYF
CDR3nt: TGTGCCAGCAGCGACGGACTAGCGGGAGAGACCCAGTACTTC

d_gene: -
j_gene: TRBJ2-5
v_gene: TRBV25-1
abundance: -
CDR3aa: CASSPFRGGFGETQYF
CDR3nt: TGTGCCAGCAGTCCCTTCAGAGGAGGGTTCGGGGAGACCCAGTACTTC

d_gene: TRBD2
j_gene: TRBJ2-3
v_gene: TRBV27
abundance: once
CDR3aa: CASSGIGTSGRDTQYF
CDR3nt: TGTGCCAGCAGTGGAATCGGGACTAGCGGGAGGGATACGCAGTATTTT

d_gene: -
j_gene: TRBJ2-1
v_gene: TRBV6-5
abundance: -
CDR3aa: CASSYSGGVYNEQFF
CDR3nt: TGTGCCAGCAGTTACTCAGGGGGGGTATACAATGAGCAGTTCTTC

d_gene: -
j_gene: TRBJ2-3
v_gene: TRBV5-6
abundance: -
CDR3aa: CASSLINGARTDTQYF
CDR3nt: TGTGCCAGCAGCTTGATAAATGGCGCGAGGACAGATACGCAGTATTTT

d_gene: -
j_gene: TRBJ2-5
v_gene: TRBV18
abundance: -
CDR3aa: CASSPGTQETQYF
CDR3nt: TGTGCCAGCTCACCAGGGACTCAGGAGACCCAGTACTTC

d_gene: -
j_gene: TRBJ1-1
v_gene: TRBV6-5
abundance: -
CDR3aa: CASSYSGAGTEAFF
CDR3nt: TGTGCCAGCAGTTACTCAGGGGCCGGGACTGAAGCTTTCTTT

d_gene: -
j_gene: TRBJ2-5
v_gene: TRBV28
abundance: -
CDR3aa: CASSRKQGQETQYF
CDR3nt: TGTGCCAGCAGTCGTAAACAGGGTCAAGAGACCCAGTACTTC

d_gene: -
j_gene: TRBJ1-3
v_gene: TRBV7-2
abundance: -
CDR3aa: CASSSTSGAGNTIYF
CDR3nt: TGTGCCAGCAGCTCGACCTCAGGGGCGGGAAACACCATATATTTT

d_gene: -
j_gene: TRBJ2-1
v_gene: TRBV7-3
abundance: once
CDR3aa: CASSLTGGQEYNEQFF
CDR3nt: TGTGCCAGCAGCTTAACAGGAGGGCAGGAGTACAATGAGCAGTTCTTC

d_gene: TRBD2
j_gene: TRBJ2-2
v_gene: TRBV24-1
abundance: -
CDR3aa: CATSDHRRRAGGFTGELFF
CDR3nt: TGTGCCACCAGTGATCATCGGAGGCGGGCGGGAGGATTCACCGGGGAGCTGTTTTTT

d_gene: TRBD1
j_gene: TRBJ1-2
v_gene: TRBV7-3
abundance: -
CDR3aa: CASSYYGTGMAANYGYTF
CDR3nt: TGTGCCAGCAGCTATTATGGGACAGGGATGGCAGCTAACTATGGCTACACCTTC

d_gene: -
j_gene: TRBJ1-5
v_gene: TRBV12-3/TRBV12-4
abundance: few
CDR3aa: CASSFAGDQPQHF
CDR3nt: TGTGCCAGCAGTTTTGCGGGGGATCAGCCCCAGCATTTT

d_gene: -
j_gene: TRBJ2-5
v_gene: TRBV7-3
abundance: -
CDR3aa: CASSLQGAPQETQYF
CDR3nt: TGTGCCAGCAGCTTACAGGGCGCCCCCCAAGAGACCCAGTACTTC

d_gene: TRBD1
j_gene: TRBJ1-1
v_gene: TRBV27
abundance: -
CDR3aa: CASSLNAGQMNTEAFF
CDR3nt: TGTGCCAGCAGCCTAAACGCGGGACAGATGAACACTGAAGCTTTCTTT

d_gene: -
j_gene: TRBJ2-3
v_gene: TRBV9
abundance: -
CDR3aa: CASSATGRRGTDTQYF
CDR3nt: TGTGCCAGCAGCGCCACAGGCCGAAGGGGTACAGATACGCAGTATTTT

d_gene: -
j_gene: TRBJ2-7
v_gene: TRBV29-1
abundance: -
CDR3aa: CSVGEFVPERYEQYF
CDR3nt: TGCAGCGTTGGAGAATTTGTCCCAGAACGCTACGAGCAGTACTTC

d_gene: -
j_gene: TRBJ2-7
v_gene: TRBV10-3
abundance: -
CDR3aa: CATALVEEQYF
CDR3nt: TGTGCCACCGCCCTTGTAGAAGAGCAGTACTTC

d_gene: -
j_gene: TRBJ2-3
v_gene: TRBV18
abundance: -
CDR3aa: CASSPPSVADTQYF
CDR3nt: TGTGCCAGCTCACCACCGAGCGTTGCAGATACGCAGTATTTT

d_gene: -
j_gene: TRBJ2-7
v_gene: TRBV30
abundance: -
CDR3aa: CAWSVLSYEQYF
CDR3nt: TGTGCCTGGAGTGTTCTGAGTTACGAGCAGTACTTC

d_gene: TRBD2
j_gene: TRBJ2-2
v_gene: TRBV11-1
abundance: -
CDR3aa: CASNRLAGTGELFF
CDR3nt: TGTGCCAGCAATAGACTAGCCGGCACCGGGGAGCTGTTTTTT

d_gene: -
j_gene: TRBJ1-4
v_gene: TRBV28
abundance: -
CDR3aa: CASSLRGGAANEKLFF
CDR3nt: TGTGCCAGCAGTCTCCGAGGGGGGGCCGCTAATGAAAAACTGTTTTTT

d_gene: -
j_gene: TRBJ2-7
v_gene: TRBV28
abundance: once
CDR3aa: CASSLPRQGYEQYF
CDR3nt: TGTGCCAGCAGTTTGCCTCGCCAGGGCTACGAGCAGTACTTC

d_gene: -
j_gene: TRBJ2-3
v_gene: TRBV7-3
abundance: -
CDR3aa: CASSPTTSTDTQYF
CDR3nt: TGTGCCAGCAGCCCGACAACAAGCACAGATACGCAGTATTTT

d_gene: TRBD1
j_gene: TRBJ2-5
v_gene: TRBV7-2
abundance: -
CDR3aa: CASRRTGQETQYF
CDR3nt: TGTGCCAGCAGAAGGACAGGGCAAGAGACCCAGTACTTC

d_gene: TRBD2
j_gene: TRBJ2-3
v_gene: TRBV4-3
abundance: -
CDR3aa: CASSRLAGVSDTQYF
CDR3nt: TGCGCCAGCAGCCGCTTAGCGGGAGTATCCGATACGCAGTATTTT

d_gene: TRBD2
j_gene: TRBJ2-2
v_gene: TRBV9
abundance: -
CDR3aa: CASTPPPGLGTGELFF
CDR3nt: TGTGCCAGCACGCCCCCCCCGGGACTAGGTACCGGGGAGCTGTTTTTT

d_gene: -
j_gene: TRBJ1-1
v_gene: TRBV25-1
abundance: -
CDR3aa: CASSHNTEAFF
CDR3nt: TGTGCCAGCAGTCATAACACTGAAGCTTTCTTT